Detailed here is one T cell receptor (beta chain). This CDR3 contains 16 residues. CDR1 is SGHTA, CDR2 FQGNSA, per germline. Trimming removed 3 bases from V and 0 bases from J, with 15 bases in between. This specimen belongs to a study of blood T cell repertoires in COVID-19. Study-wide context: Researchers got acute and convalescent COVID-19 samples from the United States, Italy and Spain. PBMCs, B-cell-depleted T cells, or T cells were the source of the cDNA or gDNA that made up the material.

The method was immunoSEQ multiplex PCR; TCRdb's version includes in-frame clones alone and lacks a portion of them. The table shows over 110,000 clones, with approximately 89% occurring only once. The V gene is TRBV7-2, the J gene TRBJ2-7; D ambiguous. This clonotype was obtained from a human donor in a cohort sampled during active COVID-19. The material sequenced was peripheral blood. This CDR3 reads CASSFATGLSSYEQYF. CDR3 DNA: TGTGCCAGCAGCTTCGCTACGGGTCTTTCCTCCTACGAGCAGTACTTC.